Listed here are 20 T cell receptor beta chains from one sample, sequenced in a study of T cell responses to AZD1222 COVID-19 vaccine. The table came from immunoSEQ multiplex PCR; TCRdb's copy has only in-frame clones and leaves some out. This repertoire shows 150,000 to 200,000 clones, roughly 92% found once; its top ten account for 2.6%. The source material was peripheral blood, sampled on day 0 of AZD1222 vaccination. Receptors were obtained from an adult in good health.

The rearrangement links TRBV19 to TRBJ1-1; a possible D gene is TRBD1 (5 bases). This CDR3 contains 14 residues. CDR1 and CDR2 from the germline V gene are LNHDA and SQIVND (reference sequence). The V end lost 3 bases, the J end lost 3 bases, and 11 bases lay between the germline ends. The CDR3 DNA is TGTGCCAGTAGTATCTACGGGGGAGACACTGAAGCTTTCTTT. Amino acid sequence: CASSIYGGDTEAFF.

The CDR3 region has the DNA TGTGCCAGCAGCCGAGGACTAGCGGGATGGAATGAGCAGTTCTTC. Translating it yields CASSRGLAGWNEQFF. The chain recombines TRBV7-9 with TRBJ2-1; 12 positions agree with TRBD2. The germline gives CDR1 SEHNR, CDR2 FQNEAQ (reference sequence). This CDR3 is built from 15 residues. The V and J ends lost 5 bases and 7 bases, in that order; junction bases with no gene match: 6.

The chain employs TRBV2 and TRBJ1-6; the D gene is possibly TRBD1 (5 bases). The germline gives CDR1 SNHLY, CDR2 FYNNEI. Trimming removed 4 bases from V and 12 bases from J, with 19 bases in between. The CDR3 totals 15 residues. CDR3 nucleotide sequence: TGTGCCAGCAGTGCGGCCCAGACCTTTGGGGGACCCCTCCACTTT. It yields the protein CASSAAQTFGGPLHF.

The rearrangement joins TRBV25-1 to TRBJ1-2; D gene unclear. The V end was cut by 8 bases, the J end by 9 bases, with 13 bases between. Germline CDR1 MGHDK, CDR2 SYGVNS. The CDR3 spans 11 residues. CDR3 in DNA: TGTGCCAGCGACCAGGAAGGGAGCTACACCTTC. As protein: CASDQEGSYTF.

The table lists this clone with a count of one. The genes are TRBV14 and TRBJ2-7, with 7 bases matching TRBD2. The V gene end was trimmed by 0 bases and the J gene end by 5 bases; junction bases not matched to a gene: 7. CDR1 and CDR2 (germline): SGHDN, FVKESK. The CDR3 length is 15 residues. DNA of the CDR3: TGTGCCAGCAGCCAAGATCTGGGAGGGTTCGACGAGCAGTACTTC. Amino acids: CASSQDLGGFDEQYF.

This chain joins TRBV3-1 (or the pseudogene TRBV3-2) and TRBJ2-1; D possibly uses TRBD1 or TRBD2 (5 bases each). Trimming cost V 0 bases and J 4 bases, with 7 bases left between them. The CDR3 extends over 14 amino acids. CDR1 LGHDT and CDR2 YNNKEL come from the germline V gene (reference sequence). CDR3 sequence reads: CASSQEGEYNEQFF. The CDR3 DNA follows: TGTGCCAGCAGCCAAGAAGGGGAGTACAATGAGCAGTTCTTC.

The chain employs TRBV4-1 and TRBJ1-5; maybe TRBD1 (6 bases). Looked up from germline, CDR1 is MGHRA and CDR2 is YSYEKL. The CDR3 length is 19 residues. With 3 bases removed from V and 0 bases from J, the gap between germline ends came to 21 bases. The CDR3 DNA reads TGCGCCAGCAGCCATATACAGGGAGATGGGCCTTATAGCAATCAGCCCCAGCATTTT. It yields the protein CASSHIQGDGPYSNQPQHF.

The chain is built from TRBV19 and TRBJ1-2; maybe TRBD1 (5 bases). V was pared by 3 bases and J by 7 bases, with 12 bases between. The CDR3 is made up of 13 amino acids. Per the germline V gene, CDR1 is LNHDA and CDR2 is SQIVND (reference sequence). The CDR3 coding sequence is TGTGCCAGTAGTATCGGGGCAGGTGGTGGCTACACCTTC. It translates to CASSIGAGGGYTF.

The V and J genes are TRBV19 and TRBJ1-5, with a tentative D call TRBD1 (6 bases). The CDR3 sequence is 16 residues long. The germline CDR1 and CDR2 sequences are LNHDA and SQIVND (reference sequence). The germline V and J ends were trimmed by 5 bases and 3 bases, with 17 bases remaining between them. The CDR3 loop is CASSGLSGVPNQPQHF. The CDR3, as DNA: TGTGCCAGTAGTGGTCTTTCAGGGGTTCCCAATCAGCCCCAGCATTTT.

The chain employs TRBV15 and TRBJ2-1; TRBD1 aligns across 7 bases. The J segment lost 5 bases and the V segment lost 3 bases, leaving 4 bases of the junction unmatched. Germline V lookup: CDR1 LNHNV, CDR2 YYDKDF (reference sequence). This CDR3 is built from 14 residues. Here the CDR3 DNA reads TGTGCCACCAGCAGCTGGGACAGCAACAATGAGCAGTTCTTC. Its protein product is CATSSWDSNNEQFF.

The gene calls are TRBV3-1 (or the pseudogene TRBV3-2) and TRBJ1-6; 7 nucleotides align to TRBD1. This CDR3 has 19 residues. Germline-derived CDR1 and CDR2 are LGHDT and YNNKEL (reference sequence). V lost 4 bases, J lost 0 bases, and 12 bases stayed unmatched. The chain's CDR3 is CASSRPGTAGSSYNSPLHF. CDR3 bases: TGTGCCAGCAGCCGCCCCGGGACAGCGGGTAGCTCCTATAATTCACCCCTCCACTTT.

The rearrangement uses TRBV19 and TRBJ1-1; D not certain. Trimming cost V 3 bases and J 0 bases, with 14 bases left between them. The CDR3 loop spans 16 amino acids. Germline V lookup: CDR1 LNHDA, CDR2 SQIVND (reference sequence). The CDR3 DNA reads TGTGCCAGTAGTATCCCGGGGATTGGTATGAACACTGAAGCTTTCTTT. Translating gives CASSIPGIGMNTEAFF.

V usage is TRBV12-3 or TRBV12-4 and J usage is TRBJ1-1; D might be TRBD1 (5 bases). The V and J ends lost 7 bases and 11 bases respectively, with 14 bases between them. The CDR3 loop spans 11 amino acids. The CDR3 loop is CASTSPGPAFF. As DNA, the CDR3 is TGTGCCAGCACCTCCCCGGGACCTGCTTTCTTT.

Concerning this clone: The junction departs from germline at one end; a sequencing error may be responsible. V and J are TRBV7-9 and TRBJ2-1; 10 nucleotides align to TRBD2. Germline V gene data show CDR1 as SEHNR and CDR2 as FQNEAQ (reference sequence). The CDR3 extends over 15 amino acids. The DNA of the CDR3 is TGTGCCAGCAGGTTAGCGGGGGGCTCCTACAATGAGCAGTTCTTC. Encoded protein: CASRLAGGSYNEQFF.

V usage is TRBV5-1 and J usage is TRBJ1-1; D gene uncertain. This CDR3 spans 14 amino acids. Between the trimmed V and J ends, which lost 0 bases and 2 bases, there was a span of 8 bases. The germline CDR1 and CDR2 sequences are SGHRS and YFSETQ. The CDR3 region is CASSLERVNTEAFF. As DNA, the CDR3 is TGCGCCAGCAGCTTGGAGAGGGTAAACACTGAAGCTTTCTTT.

V usage is TRBV9 and J usage is TRBJ1-1; TRBD1 might be the D (5 bases). The germline V gene encodes CDR1 SGDLS and CDR2 YYNGEE. The ends were cut back, 4 bases at V and 2 bases at J, with 15 bases in the middle. The CDR3 is 15 residues long. The CDR3 DNA follows: TGTGCCAGCAGCTCCGGAGACAGAACAAACACTGAAGCTTTCTTT. Translating gives CASSSGDRTNTEAFF.

The chain carries TRBV7-9 and TRBJ1-4; D possibly corresponds to TRBD1 (5 bases). The length of the CDR3 is 13 residues. The germline gives CDR1 SEHNR, CDR2 FQNEAQ (reference sequence). V was shortened by 8 bases and J by 8 bases, with 15 bases between the two germline ends. CDR3 bases: TGTGCCAGCCGACGGGACCTGGTGGAAAAACTGTTTTTT. Its protein is CASRRDLVEKLFF.

This clone has just a few counts. The genes are TRBV18 and TRBJ1-6, with D possibly TRBD1 on 5 matching bases. The CDR3 contains 16 residues. Trimming shortened V by 2 bases and J by 6 bases, and 14 bases separated the two germline ends. Germline V lookup: CDR1 KGHSH, CDR2 LQKENI. This CDR3 reads CASSPGARSGNSPLHF. The CDR3 nucleotides read TGTGCCAGCTCACCAGGGGCCAGAAGCGGTAATTCACCCCTCCACTTT.

This chain connects TRBV18 to TRBJ1-1; 7 nucleotides agree with TRBD1. V lost 4 bases and J lost 2; bases outside the gene matches: 7. The CDR3 extends over 15 amino acids. Looked up from germline, CDR1 is KGHSH and CDR2 is LQKENI. The CDR3 coding sequence is TGTGCCAGCTCACTGGAGAGGGGGCCCAACACTGAAGCTTTCTTT. It translates to CASSLERGPNTEAFF. The full variable domain, with the rest looked up from reference TRBV18 and TRBJ1-1, is NAGVMQNPRHLVRRRGQEARLRCSPMKGHSHVYWYRQLPEEGLKFMVYLQKENIIDESGMPKERFSAEFPKEGPSILRIQQVVRGDSAAYFCASSLERGPNTEAFFGQGTRLTVV.

The V call is TRBV6-5, the J call TRBJ2-2; possible D gene TRBD1, 6 bases. Trimming shortened V by 8 bases and J by 4 bases, and 17 bases separated the two germline ends. Germline CDR1 and CDR2: MNHEY and SVGAGI. The CDR3 is 15 residues long. CDR3 amino acids: CASRTPGHTTGELFF. The CDR3 region has the DNA TGTGCCAGCCGCACCCCGGGACATACCACCGGGGAGCTGTTTTTT.